This T cell receptor (beta chain) was sequenced during a study of blood T cell repertoires in COVID-19. Study details: Whether acute or convalescent, the COVID-19 samples came from the United States, Italy and Spain. T cells, B-cell-depleted T cells, or PBMCs supplied cDNA or gDNA.

Germline V gene data show CDR1 as KGHSH and CDR2 as LQKENI. The length of the CDR3 is 13 residues. The germline V and J ends were trimmed by 2 bases and 4 bases, with 6 bases remaining between them. Authors' processing steps: Reference gene primer amplification gave estimated nucleated cell counts. Profiled with immunoSEQ multiplex PCR; TCRdb holds only in-frame clones, not every one. That table is the source of V, J and clone size, and D and trimming were worked out from the DNA. The sample lists around 150,000 clones, 76% occurring once. This sequence joins TRBV18 and TRBJ1-5; D unclear. The clonotype comes from a woman older than 75 with acute or convalescent COVID-19. Sequencing used peripheral blood. CDR3 coding DNA: TGTGCCAGCTCACCAGCGTTGAATCAGCCCCAGCATTTT. Translating it yields CASSPALNQPQHF.